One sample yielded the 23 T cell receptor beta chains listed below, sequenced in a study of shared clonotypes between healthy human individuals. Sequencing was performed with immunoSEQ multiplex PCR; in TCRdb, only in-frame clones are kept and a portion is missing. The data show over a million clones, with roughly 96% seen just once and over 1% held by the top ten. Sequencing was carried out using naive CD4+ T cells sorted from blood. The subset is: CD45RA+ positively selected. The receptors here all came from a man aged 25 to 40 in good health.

The DNA for the CDR3 is TGTGCCAGCAGCTGGGAGGGGGAGCAGTACTTC. Residues: CASSWEGEQYF. The gene calls are TRBV5-6 and TRBJ2-7, with 7 bases aligning to TRBD2. The CDR3 is 11 residues long. J gave up 7 bases and V 3 bases, and 1 base lay outside the gene matches. Per the germline V gene, CDR1 is SGHDT and CDR2 is YYEEEE.

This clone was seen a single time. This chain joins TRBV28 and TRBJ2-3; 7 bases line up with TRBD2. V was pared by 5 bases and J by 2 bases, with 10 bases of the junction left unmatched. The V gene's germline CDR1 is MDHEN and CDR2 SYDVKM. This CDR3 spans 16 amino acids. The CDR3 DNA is TGTGCCAGCAGTCCCGGGCGGGGGAGAACCACAGATACGCAGTATTTT. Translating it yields CASSPGRGRTTDTQYF.

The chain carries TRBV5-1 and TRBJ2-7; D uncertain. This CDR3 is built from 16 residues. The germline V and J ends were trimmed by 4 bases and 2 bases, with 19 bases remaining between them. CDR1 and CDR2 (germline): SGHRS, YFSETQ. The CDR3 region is CASSQRSPGEPYEQYF. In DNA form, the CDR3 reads TGCGCCAGCAGCCAAAGGTCTCCGGGTGAGCCCTACGAGCAGTACTTC.

The DNA of the CDR3 is TGTGCCAGCAGCAGGTACAGGGATGGGGGCTACACCTTC. Amino acids: CASSRYRDGGYTF. The rearrangement links TRBV7-8 to TRBJ1-2, with TRBD1 as a possible D gene (6 bases). Trimming shortened V by 5 bases and J by 8 bases, and 15 bases separated the two germline ends. In germline, CDR1 is SGHVS, CDR2 FQNEAQ. The CDR3 is 13 residues long.

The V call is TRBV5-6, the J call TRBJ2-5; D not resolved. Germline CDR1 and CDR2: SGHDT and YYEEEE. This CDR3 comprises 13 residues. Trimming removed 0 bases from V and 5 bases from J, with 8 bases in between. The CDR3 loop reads CASSLGEVETQYF. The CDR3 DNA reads TGTGCCAGCAGCTTGGGAGAGGTGGAGACCCAGTACTTC. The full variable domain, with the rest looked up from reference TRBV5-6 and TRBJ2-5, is DAGVTQSPTHLIKTRGQQVTLRCSPKSGHDTVSWYQQALGQGPQFIFQYYEEEERQRGNFPDRFSGHQFPNYSSELNVNALLLGDSALYLCASSLGEVETQYFGPGTRLLVL.

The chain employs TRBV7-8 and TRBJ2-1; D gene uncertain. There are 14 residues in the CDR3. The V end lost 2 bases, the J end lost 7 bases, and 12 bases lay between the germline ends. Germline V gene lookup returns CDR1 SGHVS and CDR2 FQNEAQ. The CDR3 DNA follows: TGTGCCAGCAGCTTACTATTCGCTGGGAATGAGCAGTTCTTC. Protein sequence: CASSLLFAGNEQFF.

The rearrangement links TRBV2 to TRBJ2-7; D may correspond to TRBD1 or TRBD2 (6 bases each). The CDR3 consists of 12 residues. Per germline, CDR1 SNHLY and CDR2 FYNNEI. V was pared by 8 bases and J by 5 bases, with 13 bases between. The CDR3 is CASGGTRDEQYF. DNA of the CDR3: TGTGCCAGCGGCGGGACAAGGGACGAGCAGTACTTC.

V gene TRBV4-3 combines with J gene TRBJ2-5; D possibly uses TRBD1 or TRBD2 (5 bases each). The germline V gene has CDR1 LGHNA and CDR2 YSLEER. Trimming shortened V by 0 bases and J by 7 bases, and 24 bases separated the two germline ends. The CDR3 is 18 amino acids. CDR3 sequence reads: CASSQDTPGPTTPATQYF. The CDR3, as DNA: TGCGCCAGCAGCCAAGATACGCCGGGACCCACGACCCCCGCGACCCAGTACTTC.

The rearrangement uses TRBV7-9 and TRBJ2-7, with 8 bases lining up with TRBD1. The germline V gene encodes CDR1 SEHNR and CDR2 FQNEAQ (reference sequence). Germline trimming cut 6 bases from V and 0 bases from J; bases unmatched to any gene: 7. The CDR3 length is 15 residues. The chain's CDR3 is CASSWGQVSSYEQYF. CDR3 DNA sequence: TGTGCCAGCAGTTGGGGACAGGTGAGCTCCTACGAGCAGTACTTC.

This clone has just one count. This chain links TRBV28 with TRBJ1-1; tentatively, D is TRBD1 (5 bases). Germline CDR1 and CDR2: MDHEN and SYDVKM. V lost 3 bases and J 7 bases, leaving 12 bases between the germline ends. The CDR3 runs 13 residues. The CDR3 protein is CASSFRGAGEAFF. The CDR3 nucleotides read TGTGCCAGCAGTTTCCGCGGGGCTGGTGAAGCTTTCTTT.

In nucleotides, the CDR3 is TGCAGCGTTGGCGGGCGGGCTCCCTACTACGAGCAGTACTTC. It is translated as CSVGGRAPYYEQYF. The chain has TRBV29-1 and TRBJ2-7, with a tentative D call TRBD2 (5 bases). V was pared by 4 bases and J by 3 bases, with 16 bases between. The CDR3 covers 14 residues. Germline V gene sequence: CDR1 SQVTM, CDR2 ANQGSEA.

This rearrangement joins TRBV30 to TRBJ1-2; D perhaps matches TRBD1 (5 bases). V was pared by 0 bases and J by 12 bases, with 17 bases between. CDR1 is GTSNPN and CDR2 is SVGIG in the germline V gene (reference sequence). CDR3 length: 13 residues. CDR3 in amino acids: CAWSVGSARGHTF. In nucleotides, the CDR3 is TGTGCCTGGAGTGTAGGCTCAGCTAGGGGACACACCTTC.

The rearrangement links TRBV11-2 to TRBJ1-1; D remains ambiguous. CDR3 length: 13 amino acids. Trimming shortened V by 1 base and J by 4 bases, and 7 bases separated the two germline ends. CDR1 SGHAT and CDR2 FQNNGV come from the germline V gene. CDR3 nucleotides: TGTGCCAGCAGCTTAGTAACGAGCACTGAAGCTTTCTTT. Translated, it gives CASSLVTSTEAFF.

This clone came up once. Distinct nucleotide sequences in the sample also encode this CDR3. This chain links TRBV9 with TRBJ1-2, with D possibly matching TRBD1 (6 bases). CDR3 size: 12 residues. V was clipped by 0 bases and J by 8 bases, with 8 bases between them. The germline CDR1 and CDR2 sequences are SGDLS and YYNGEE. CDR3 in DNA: TGTGCCAGCAGCGTAGACGGGGGCGGCTACACCTTC. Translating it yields CASSVDGGGYTF.

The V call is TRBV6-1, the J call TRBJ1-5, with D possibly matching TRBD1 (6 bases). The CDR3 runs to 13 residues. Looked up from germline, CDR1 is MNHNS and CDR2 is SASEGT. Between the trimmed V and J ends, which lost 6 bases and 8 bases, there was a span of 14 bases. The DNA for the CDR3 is TGTGCCAGCAGGGGGGGGCCTGGGGAGCCCCAGCATTTT. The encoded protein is CASRGGPGEPQHF.

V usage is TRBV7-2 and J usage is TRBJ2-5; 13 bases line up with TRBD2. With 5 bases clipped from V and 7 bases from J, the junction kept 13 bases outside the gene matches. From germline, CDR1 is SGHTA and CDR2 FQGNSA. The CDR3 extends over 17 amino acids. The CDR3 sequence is CASSRQLAGGQSGTQYF. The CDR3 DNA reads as TGTGCCAGCAGCCGACAACTAGCGGGAGGGCAAAGTGGGACCCAGTACTTC.

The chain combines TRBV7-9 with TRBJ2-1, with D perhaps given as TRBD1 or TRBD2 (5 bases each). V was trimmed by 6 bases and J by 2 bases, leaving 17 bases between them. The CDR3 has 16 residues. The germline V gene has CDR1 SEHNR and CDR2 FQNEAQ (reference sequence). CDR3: CASREPLGTPYNEQFF. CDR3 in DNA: TGTGCCAGCAGAGAACCGCTCGGGACCCCCTACAATGAGCAGTTCTTC.

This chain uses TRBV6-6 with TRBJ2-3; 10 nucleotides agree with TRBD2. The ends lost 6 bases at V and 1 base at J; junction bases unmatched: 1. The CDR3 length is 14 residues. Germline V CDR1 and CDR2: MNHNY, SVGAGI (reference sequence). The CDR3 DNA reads TGTGCCAGCAGAACTAGCGGGGGCACAGATACGCAGTATTTT. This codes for CASRTSGGTDTQYF.

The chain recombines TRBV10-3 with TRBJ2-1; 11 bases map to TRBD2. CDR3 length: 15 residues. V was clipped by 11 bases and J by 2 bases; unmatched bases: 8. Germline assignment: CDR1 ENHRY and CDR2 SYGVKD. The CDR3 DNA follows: TGTGCCGTTGGGGGACTAGCGGTAACCTACAATGAGCAGTTCTTC. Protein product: CAVGGLAVTYNEQFF.

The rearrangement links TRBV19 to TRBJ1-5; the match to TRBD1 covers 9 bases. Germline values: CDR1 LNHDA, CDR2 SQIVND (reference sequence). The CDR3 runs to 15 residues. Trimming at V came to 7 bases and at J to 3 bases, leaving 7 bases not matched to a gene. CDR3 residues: CASNTDRGVNQPQHF. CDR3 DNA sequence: TGTGCCAGTAATACGGACAGGGGCGTCAATCAGCCCCAGCATTTT.

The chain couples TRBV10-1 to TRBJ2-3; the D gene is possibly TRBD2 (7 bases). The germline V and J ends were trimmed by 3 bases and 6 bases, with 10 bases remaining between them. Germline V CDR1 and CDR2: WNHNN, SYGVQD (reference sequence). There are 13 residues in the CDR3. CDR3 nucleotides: TGCGCCAGCAGTGACGGGGGGCCGGATACGCAGTATTTT. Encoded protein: CASSDGGPDTQYF.

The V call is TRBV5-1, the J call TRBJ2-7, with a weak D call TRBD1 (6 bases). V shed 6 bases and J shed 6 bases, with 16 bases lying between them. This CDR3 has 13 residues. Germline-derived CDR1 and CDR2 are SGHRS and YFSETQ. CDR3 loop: CASNEQGMGEQYF. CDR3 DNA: TGCGCCAGCAACGAGCAGGGGATGGGCGAGCAGTACTTC. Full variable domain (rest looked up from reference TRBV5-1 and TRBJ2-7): KAGVTQTPRYLIKTRGQQVTLSCSPISGHRSVSWYQQTPGQGLQFLFEYFSETQRNKGNFPGRFSGRQFSNSRSEMNVSTLELGDSALYLCASNEQGMGEQYFGPGTRLTVT.

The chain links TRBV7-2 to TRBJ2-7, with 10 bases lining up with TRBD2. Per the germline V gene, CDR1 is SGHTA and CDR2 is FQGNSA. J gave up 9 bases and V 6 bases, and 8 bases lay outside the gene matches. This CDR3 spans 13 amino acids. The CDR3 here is CASRASGSARQYF. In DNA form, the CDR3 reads TGTGCCAGCAGGGCTAGCGGGAGCGCCCGGCAGTACTTC.